The entry that follows covers one T cell receptor beta chain sequence. These data belong to a study of PD-L1 blockade in urothelial cancer. V was pared by 2 bases and J by 2 bases, with 13 bases between. Germline V gene data show CDR1 as MDHEN and CDR2 as SYDVKM. CDR3 length: 15 amino acids. Clones were read by immunoSEQ multiplex PCR, and TCRdb kept only the in-frame ones, dropping some. The table records 35,000 to 50,000 clones, approximately 80% of them present only once. The starting material was PBMCs, obtained around atezolizumab (anti-PD-L1) treatment. The chain is built from TRBV28 and TRBJ2-7; D perhaps matches TRBD2 (6 bases). This TCR came from a man in his 70s with urothelial cancer. CDR3 amino acids: CASSLGGSGTYEQYF. As DNA, the CDR3 is TGTGCCAGCAGTTTAGGAGGGAGTGGGACCTACGAGCAGTACTTC.